This record looks at one TCR beta chain sequence and its context. CDR1 is SGHDT, CDR2 YYEEEE, per germline. The V end was cut by 2 bases, the J end by 5 bases, with 10 bases between. The CDR3 covers 13 residues. Only in-frame clones appear in the TCRdb table, and some are missing; sequencing was by immunoSEQ multiplex PCR. The profile shows 950,000 to 1,100,000 clones, around 74% of them singletons. The record originates from a study of shared clonotypes between healthy human individuals. Sequencing used memory CD4+ T cells sorted from blood. Subset noted: CD45RA-negative fraction. The genes are TRBV5-6 and TRBJ2-5; D is uncertain. This receptor was taken from a man aged 18 to 29 in good health. CDR3 in amino acids: CASSLNYRETQYF. CDR3 DNA sequence: TGTGCCAGCAGCTTAAATTATAGGGAGACCCAGTACTTC.